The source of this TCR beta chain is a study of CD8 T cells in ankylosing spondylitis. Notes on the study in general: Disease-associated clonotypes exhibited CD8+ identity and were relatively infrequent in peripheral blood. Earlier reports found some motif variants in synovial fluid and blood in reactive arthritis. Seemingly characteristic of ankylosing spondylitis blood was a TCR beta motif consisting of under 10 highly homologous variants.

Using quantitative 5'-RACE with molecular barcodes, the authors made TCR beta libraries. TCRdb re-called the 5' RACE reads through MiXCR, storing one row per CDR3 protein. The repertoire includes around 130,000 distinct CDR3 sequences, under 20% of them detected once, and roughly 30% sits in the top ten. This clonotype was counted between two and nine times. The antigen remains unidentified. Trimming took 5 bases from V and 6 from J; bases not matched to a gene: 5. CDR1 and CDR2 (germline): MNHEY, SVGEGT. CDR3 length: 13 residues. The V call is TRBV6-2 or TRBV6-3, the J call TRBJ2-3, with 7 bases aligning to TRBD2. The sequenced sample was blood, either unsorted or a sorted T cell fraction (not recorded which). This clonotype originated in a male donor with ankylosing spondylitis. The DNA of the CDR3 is TGTGCCAGCAGTATCCTACTAGCGGATACGCAGTATTTT. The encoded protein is CASSILLADTQYF.